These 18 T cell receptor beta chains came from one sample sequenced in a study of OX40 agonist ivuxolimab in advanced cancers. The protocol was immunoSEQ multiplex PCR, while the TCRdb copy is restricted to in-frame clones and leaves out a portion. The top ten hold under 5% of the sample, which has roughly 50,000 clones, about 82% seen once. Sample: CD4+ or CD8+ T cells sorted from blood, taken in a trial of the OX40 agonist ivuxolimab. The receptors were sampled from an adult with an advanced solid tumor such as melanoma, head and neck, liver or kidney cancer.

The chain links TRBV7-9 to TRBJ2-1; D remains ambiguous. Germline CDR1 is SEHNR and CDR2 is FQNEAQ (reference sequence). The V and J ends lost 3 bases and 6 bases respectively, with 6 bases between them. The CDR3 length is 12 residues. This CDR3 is CASSFGSNEQFF. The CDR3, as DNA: TGTGCCAGCAGCTTTGGGTCCAATGAGCAGTTCTTC.

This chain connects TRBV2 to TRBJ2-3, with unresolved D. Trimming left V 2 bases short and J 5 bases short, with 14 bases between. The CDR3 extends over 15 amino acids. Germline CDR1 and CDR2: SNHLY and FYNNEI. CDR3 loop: CASSELPAEGDTQYF. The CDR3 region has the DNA TGTGCCAGCAGTGAACTACCCGCCGAAGGAGATACGCAGTATTTT.

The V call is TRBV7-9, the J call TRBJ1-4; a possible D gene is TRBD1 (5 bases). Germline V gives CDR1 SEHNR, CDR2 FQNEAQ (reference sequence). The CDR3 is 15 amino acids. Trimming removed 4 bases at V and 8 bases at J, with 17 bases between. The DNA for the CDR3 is TGTGCCAGCAGCTCCTGGGCAGGGAGGGGAGAAAAACTGTTTTTT. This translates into CASSSWAGRGEKLFF.

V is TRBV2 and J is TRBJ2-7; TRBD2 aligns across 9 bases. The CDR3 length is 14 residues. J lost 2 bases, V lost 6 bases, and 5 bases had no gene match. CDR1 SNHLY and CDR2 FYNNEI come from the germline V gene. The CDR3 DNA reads TGTGCCAGCAGGGAGGGACTAGCAGCCTACGAGCAGTACTTC. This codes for CASREGLAAYEQYF.

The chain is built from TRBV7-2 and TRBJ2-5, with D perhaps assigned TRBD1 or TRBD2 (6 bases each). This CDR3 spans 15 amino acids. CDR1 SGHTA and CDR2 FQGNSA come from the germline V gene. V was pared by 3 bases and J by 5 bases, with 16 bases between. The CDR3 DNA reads TGTGCCAGCAGCTTTCAAGGGGGGCCGGTGGAGACCCAGTACTTC. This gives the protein CASSFQGGPVETQYF.

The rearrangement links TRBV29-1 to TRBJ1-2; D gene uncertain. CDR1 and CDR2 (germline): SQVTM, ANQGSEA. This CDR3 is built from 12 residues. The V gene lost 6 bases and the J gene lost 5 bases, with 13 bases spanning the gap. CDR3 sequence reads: CSVSSPIYGYTF. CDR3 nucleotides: TGCAGCGTCTCGTCCCCTATATATGGCTACACCTTC.

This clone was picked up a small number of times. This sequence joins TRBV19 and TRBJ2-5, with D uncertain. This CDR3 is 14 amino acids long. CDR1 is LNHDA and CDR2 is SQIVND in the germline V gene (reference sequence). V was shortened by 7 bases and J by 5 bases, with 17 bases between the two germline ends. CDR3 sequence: CASTSSPMGETQYF. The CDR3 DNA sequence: TGTGCCAGTACCAGCTCCCCTATGGGCGAGACCCAGTACTTC.

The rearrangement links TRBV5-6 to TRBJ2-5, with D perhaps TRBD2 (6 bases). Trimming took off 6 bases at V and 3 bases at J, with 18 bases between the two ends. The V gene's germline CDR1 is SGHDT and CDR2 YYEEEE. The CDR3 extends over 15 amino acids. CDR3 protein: CASTKRRGGKETQYF. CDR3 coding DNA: TGTGCCAGCACCAAAAGGCGGGGAGGTAAAGAGACCCAGTACTTC.

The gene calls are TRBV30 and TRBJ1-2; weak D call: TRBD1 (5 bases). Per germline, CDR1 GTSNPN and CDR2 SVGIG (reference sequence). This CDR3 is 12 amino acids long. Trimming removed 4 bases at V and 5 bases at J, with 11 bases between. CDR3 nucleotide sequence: TGTGCCTGGACTATCGCAGGGTATGGCTACACCTTC. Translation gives CAWTIAGYGYTF.

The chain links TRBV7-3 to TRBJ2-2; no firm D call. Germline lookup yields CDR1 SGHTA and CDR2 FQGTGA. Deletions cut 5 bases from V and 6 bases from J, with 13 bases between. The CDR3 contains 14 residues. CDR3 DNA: TGTGCCAGCAGCCCCCAACTCGTTCCCGGGGAGCTGTTTTTT. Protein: CASSPQLVPGELFF.

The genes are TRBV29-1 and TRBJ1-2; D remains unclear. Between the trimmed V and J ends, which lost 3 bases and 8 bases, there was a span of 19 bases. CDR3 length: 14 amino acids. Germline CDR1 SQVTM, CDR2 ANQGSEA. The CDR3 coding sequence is TGCAGCGTTGACCCCTTGGCGGAGATCGGGGGCTACACCTTC. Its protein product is CSVDPLAEIGGYTF.

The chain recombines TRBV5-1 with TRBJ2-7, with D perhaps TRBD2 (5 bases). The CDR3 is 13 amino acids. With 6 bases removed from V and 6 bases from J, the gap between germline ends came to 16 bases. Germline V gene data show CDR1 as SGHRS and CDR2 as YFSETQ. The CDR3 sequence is CASTMTGLGEQYF. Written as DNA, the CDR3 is TGCGCCAGCACGATGACTGGACTGGGCGAGCAGTACTTC. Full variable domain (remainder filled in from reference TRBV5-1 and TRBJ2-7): KAGVTQTPRYLIKTRGQQVTLSCSPISGHRSVSWYQQTPGQGLQFLFEYFSETQRNKGNFPGRFSGRQFSNSRSEMNVSTLELGDSALYLCASTMTGLGEQYFGPGTRLTVT.

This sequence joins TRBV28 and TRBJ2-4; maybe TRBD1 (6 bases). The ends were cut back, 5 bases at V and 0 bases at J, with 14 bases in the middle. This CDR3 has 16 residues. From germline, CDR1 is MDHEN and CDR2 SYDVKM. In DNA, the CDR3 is TGTGCCAGCAGTACAACCGGGACAAAAGCCAAAAACATTCAGTACTTC. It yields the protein CASSTTGTKAKNIQYF.

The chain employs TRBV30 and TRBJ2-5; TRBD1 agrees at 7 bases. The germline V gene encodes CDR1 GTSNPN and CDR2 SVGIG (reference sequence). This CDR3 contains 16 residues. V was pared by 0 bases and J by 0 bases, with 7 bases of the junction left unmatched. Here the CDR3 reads CAWSVPGRGYQETQYF. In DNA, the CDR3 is TGTGCCTGGAGTGTACCTGGCAGGGGGTACCAAGAGACCCAGTACTTC.

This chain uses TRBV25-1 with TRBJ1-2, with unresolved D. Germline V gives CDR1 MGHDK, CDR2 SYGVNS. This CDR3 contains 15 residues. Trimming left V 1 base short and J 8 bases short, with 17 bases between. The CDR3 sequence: CASSELGAAAEGYTF. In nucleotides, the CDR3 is TGTGCCAGCAGTGAATTGGGTGCGGCAGCCGAAGGCTACACCTTC.

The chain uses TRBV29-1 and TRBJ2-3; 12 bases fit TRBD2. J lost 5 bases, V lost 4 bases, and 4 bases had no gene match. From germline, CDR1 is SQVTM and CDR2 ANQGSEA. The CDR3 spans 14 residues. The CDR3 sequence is CSVASGGAKDTQYF. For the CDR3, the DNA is TGCAGCGTTGCTAGCGGGGGGGCGAAAGATACGCAGTATTTT.

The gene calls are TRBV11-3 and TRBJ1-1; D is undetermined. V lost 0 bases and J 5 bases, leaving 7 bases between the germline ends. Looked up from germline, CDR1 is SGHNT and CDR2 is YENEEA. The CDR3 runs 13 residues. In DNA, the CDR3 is TGTGCCAGCAGCTTAGAATCAGGAACTGAAGCTTTCTTT. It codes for CASSLESGTEAFF.

The DNA of the CDR3 is TGTGCCAGCTCGAGACAGGGGTTCAACGAGCAGTACTTC. This translates into CASSRQGFNEQYF. The rearrangement links TRBV5-4 to TRBJ2-7; 8 nucleotides match TRBD1. The germline gives CDR1 SGHNT, CDR2 YYREEE (reference sequence). CDR3 length equals 13 residues. With 7 bases clipped from V and 5 bases from J, the junction kept 8 bases outside the gene matches.